The TCR beta chain described here comes from a study of post-analysis software for immune sequencing data. General observations from the study: About five TRBV segments, including TRBV5-6, TRBV5-1 and TRBV20-1, were more frequent in patients than controls.

Unique molecular identifiers featured in each of the TCR beta cDNA libraries. Input amounts of about 0.95 to 10 million T cells were used. These gave roughly 0.5 million cDNA molecules, so each molecule approximated one T cell. Using its own MiXCR run on the PCR reads, TCRdb lists one record per CDR3 protein. The profile shows 750,000 to 900,000 distinct CDR3 sequences, around 42% of them singletons. Germline loops: CDR1 SQVTM, CDR2 ANQGSEA. J gave up 7 bases and V 6 bases, and 11 bases lay outside the gene matches. The CDR3 loop spans 14 amino acids. To note about this clonotype: The target antigen is unknown.

Sequencing used blood. The receptor was isolated from a girl aged 10-17 years with multiple sclerosis. The genes are TRBV29-1 and TRBJ2-1; 8 positions match TRBD2. The CDR3 sequence: CSVKPAGEENEQFF. DNA of the CDR3: TGCAGCGTCAAACCAGCGGGAGAGGAAAATGAGCAGTTCTTC.